These 27 T cell receptor beta chains share one sample of origin, sequenced in a study of blood T cell repertoires in COVID-19 (dated by TCRdb to the early 2020s). The library was obtained by the immunoSEQ multiplex PCR assay. Here the immuneACCESS table is served through TCRdb, limited to in-frame sequences with V and J called. Missing clones are a known gap in these copies; in checked studies unresolved V genes cover under half, and the rest lacks a known reason. This sample lists 55,000 to 80,000 clones; about 83% were detected once. Just under 6.5% of the sample is held by the ten biggest clonotypes. The material sequenced was peripheral blood. The receptors were gathered from a human donor in a cohort sampled during active COVID-19.

This clone has just a few counts. This sequence joins TRBV5-4 and TRBJ2-5; TRBD2 matches 8 bases. This CDR3 is 18 amino acids long. The germline gives CDR1 SGHNT, CDR2 YYREEE (reference sequence). After removal of 1 base from V and 5 bases from J, the junction contained 16 bases not matched to a gene. CDR3 nucleotides: TGTGCCAGCAGCTTGAAAGTTAACTGGCGGGGGGTCCGGGAGACCCAGTACTTC. Amino acid sequence: CASSLKVNWRGVRETQYF.

V and J are TRBV11-2 and TRBJ2-7; tentatively, D is TRBD2 (5 bases). This CDR3 has 15 residues. Trimming left V 1 base short and J 2 bases short, with 12 bases between. Germline CDR1 reads SGHAT; CDR2 reads FQNNGV. CDR3 in DNA: TGTGCCAGCAGCTTAGTCGGGGTAAATACCTACGAGCAGTACTTC. It encodes CASSLVGVNTYEQYF. Based on the CDR3 plus reference TRBV11-2 and TRBJ2-7, the full variable domain is EAGVAQSPRYKIIEKRQSVAFWCNPISGHATLYWYQQILGQGPKLLIQFQNNGVVDDSQLPKDRFSAERLKGVDSTLKIQPAKLEDSAVYLCASSLVGVNTYEQYFGPGTRLTVT.

This chain uses TRBV5-1 with TRBJ2-2; 9 bases line up with TRBD1. Germline lookup yields CDR1 SGHRS and CDR2 YFSETQ. This CDR3 has 14 amino acids. The ends lost 5 bases at V and 6 bases at J; junction bases unmatched: 5. The CDR3 loop is CASRGQGRSGELFF. For the CDR3, the DNA is TGCGCCAGCAGGGGACAGGGTAGATCCGGGGAGCTGTTTTTT.

This chain links TRBV24-1 with TRBJ2-2; D may be TRBD1 (5 bases). Trimming removed 6 bases from V and 5 bases from J, with 9 bases in between. Germline CDR1 KGHDR, CDR2 SFDVKD. This CDR3 spans 13 amino acids. CDR3 sequence: CATSKAGTGELFF. CDR3 coding DNA: TGTGCCACCAGTAAAGCAGGGACCGGGGAGCTGTTTTTT.

The V call is TRBV29-1, the J call TRBJ2-1; D gene ambiguous. The CDR3 is made up of 13 amino acids. Trimming removed 6 bases from V and 5 bases from J, with 14 bases in between. Germline-derived CDR1 and CDR2 are SQVTM and ANQGSEA. CDR3 DNA: TGCAGCGTCGTCCGCACTGTTAACAATGAGCAGTTCTTC. Encoded protein: CSVVRTVNNEQFF.

This chain connects TRBV6-5 to TRBJ1-1, with D possibly TRBD1 on 6 matching bases. CDR1 is MNHEY and CDR2 is SVGAGI in the germline V gene. CDR3 size: 15 residues. Trimming took off 8 bases at V and 4 bases at J, with 20 bases between the two ends. The CDR3 sequence is CASLKGGGRPTEAFF. The CDR3, as DNA: TGTGCCAGCCTAAAAGGGGGGGGGCGGCCCACTGAAGCTTTCTTT.

The chain couples TRBV6-5 to TRBJ2-2; D might be TRBD2 (6 bases). This CDR3 contains 14 residues. The V end was cut by 6 bases, the J end by 7 bases, with 15 bases between. The germline gives CDR1 MNHEY, CDR2 SVGAGI. This chain's CDR3 is CASSSRDLLGELFF. CDR3 sequence (DNA): TGTGCCAGCAGCAGCCGGGACTTACTCGGGGAGCTGTTTTTT.

The chain employs TRBV29-1 and TRBJ2-5; tentative D call: TRBD1 (5 bases). V was shortened by 2 bases and J by 2 bases, with 18 bases between the two germline ends. Germline-derived CDR1 and CDR2 are SQVTM and ANQGSEA. The CDR3 is 16 amino acids. Here the CDR3 DNA reads TGCAGCGTTGAACGGCGGCAGGGCCATTCACAAGAGACCCAGTACTTC. Its protein is CSVERRQGHSQETQYF.

This sequence joins TRBV4-1 and TRBJ1-1, with 7 nucleotides matching TRBD1. J gave up 0 bases and V 5 bases, and 6 bases lay outside the gene matches. This CDR3 comprises 15 residues. The germline V gene encodes CDR1 MGHRA and CDR2 YSYEKL. CDR3 coding DNA: TGCGCCAGCAGCGGTCAGACAGGGATGAACACTGAAGCTTTCTTT. Translated: CASSGQTGMNTEAFF.

On this clone itself: The junction and the germline gene differ at one end; a read error may be behind it. The chain carries TRBV7-7 and TRBJ1-3; the match to TRBD1 covers 7 bases. The CDR3 covers 14 residues. Germline V gene data show CDR1 as SSHAT and CDR2 as FNYEAQ (reference sequence). The CDR3 region has the DNA TGTGCTAGCAGCGCCGGGACAGCCGGAAACACCATATATTTT. Translating it yields CASSAGTAGNTIYF.

This rearrangement joins TRBV3-1 (or the pseudogene TRBV3-2) to TRBJ1-1; D possibly corresponds to TRBD1 (5 bases). V was trimmed by 4 bases and J by 4 bases, leaving 13 bases between them. CDR1 is LGHDT, CDR2 YNNKEL, per germline (reference sequence). This CDR3 has 14 residues. The chain's CDR3 is CASSPRAGGTEAFF. The CDR3, as DNA: TGTGCCAGCAGCCCCCGCGCGGGGGGCACTGAAGCTTTCTTT.

This rearrangement joins TRBV30 to TRBJ1-4; 7 bases map to TRBD1. V gave up 2 bases and J gave up 8 bases; unmatched junction bases: 8. The V gene's germline CDR1 is GTSNPN and CDR2 SVGIG (reference sequence). This CDR3 has 14 amino acids. CDR3 coding DNA: TGTGCCTGGAGTCCCGGGACAGCAGGGGAAAAACTGTTTTTT. Residues: CAWSPGTAGEKLFF.

This chain links TRBV9 with TRBJ2-7; 7 bases are a match to TRBD2. Germline V gives CDR1 SGDLS, CDR2 YYNGEE. With V trimmed by 0 bases and J by 7 bases, 1 base remained unmatched. This CDR3 comprises 12 residues. CDR3 nucleotide sequence: TGTGCCAGCAGCGTAGAGGGAGGGGAGCAGTACTTC. Translated: CASSVEGGEQYF.

V is TRBV18 and J is TRBJ2-7; D is perhaps TRBD2 (6 bases). Germline V gene sequence: CDR1 KGHSH, CDR2 LQKENI. The V and J ends lost 6 bases and 0 bases respectively, with 12 bases between them. This CDR3 comprises 14 residues. CDR3 sequence reads: CASSEGIDSYEQYF. The CDR3 DNA follows: TGTGCCAGCTCGGAGGGGATCGACTCCTACGAGCAGTACTTC.

This chain uses TRBV4-2 with TRBJ2-5; TRBD2 aligns across 8 bases. After removal of 4 bases from V and 5 bases from J, the junction contained 6 bases not matched to a gene. CDR1 is LGHNA, CDR2 YNFKEQ, per germline. The CDR3 spans 14 residues. Here the CDR3 reads CASSRVAGRETQYF. In DNA, the CDR3 is TGTGCCAGCAGCCGGGTAGCGGGGCGGGAGACCCAGTACTTC.

The chain couples TRBV7-8 to TRBJ1-1; D is ambiguous. Trimming took off 8 bases at V and 4 bases at J, with 14 bases between the two ends. This CDR3 is built from 13 residues. CDR1 and CDR2 from the germline V gene are SGHVS and FQNEAQ. Here the CDR3 DNA reads TGTGCCAGCTGGAAGGATCTAGGCACTGAAGCTTTCTTT. It yields the protein CASWKDLGTEAFF.

This clone has only a few counts. The V gene is TRBV5-1, the J gene TRBJ2-5, with TRBD2 matching over 10 bases. The V segment lost 3 bases and the J segment 4 bases; nucleotides outside the gene matches: 24. The CDR3 length is 21 residues. Germline loops: CDR1 SGHRS, CDR2 YFSETQ. CDR3 in amino acids: CASSSGLKVTRQREGPETQYF. The CDR3 DNA follows: TGCGCCAGCAGCTCGGGCCTTAAGGTGACTCGGCAGCGGGAGGGCCCAGAGACCCAGTACTTC. Based on the CDR3 plus reference TRBV5-1 and TRBJ2-5, the full variable domain is KAGVTQTPRYLIKTRGQQVTLSCSPISGHRSVSWYQQTPGQGLQFLFEYFSETQRNKGNFPGRFSGRQFSNSRSEMNVSTLELGDSALYLCASSSGLKVTRQREGPETQYFGPGTRLLVL.

The table lists this clone with a few counts. The genes are TRBV13 and TRBJ2-5, with D possibly matching TRBD2 (6 bases). Trimming left V 5 bases short and J 2 bases short, with 15 bases between. The CDR3 runs 15 residues. The germline gives CDR1 PRHDT, CDR2 FYEKMQ (reference sequence). The chain's CDR3 is CASSPWRVSQETQYF. DNA of the CDR3: TGTGCCAGCAGCCCCTGGAGGGTATCGCAAGAGACCCAGTACTTC.

The chain joins TRBV5-6 to TRBJ2-7, with 7 bases identical to TRBD2. Germline V gene data show CDR1 as SGHDT and CDR2 as YYEEEE. This CDR3 spans 15 amino acids. The ends lost 0 bases at V and 0 bases at J; junction bases unmatched: 3. CDR3 sequence: CASSLGGTISYEQYF. The CDR3 nucleotides are TGTGCCAGCAGCTTGGGTGGGACTATCTCCTACGAGCAGTACTTC.

This chain links TRBV2 with TRBJ2-5; TRBD2 might be the D (6 bases). Trimming left V 8 bases short and J 5 bases short, with 15 bases between. The germline V gene encodes CDR1 SNHLY and CDR2 FYNNEI. This CDR3 is 13 amino acids long. The CDR3: CASQDAGRETQYF. CDR3 DNA: TGTGCCAGCCAGGACGCGGGGCGGGAGACCCAGTACTTC. Looking up the rest from reference TRBV2 and TRBJ2-5 gives the full variable domain: EPEVTQTPSHQVTQMGQEVILRCVPISNHLYFYWYRQILGQKVEFLVSFYNNEISEKSEIFDDQFSVERPDGSNFTLKIRSTKLEDSAMYFCASQDAGRETQYFGPGTRLLVL.

The V and J genes are TRBV4-1 and TRBJ2-2; 10 nucleotides agree with TRBD2. Trimming cost V 0 bases and J 6 bases; bases outside gene matches: 7. Germline-derived CDR1 and CDR2 are MGHRA and YSYEKL. The CDR3 has 17 residues. CDR3: CASSQDRRSGRAGELFF. DNA of the CDR3: TGCGCCAGCAGCCAAGATAGGAGGAGCGGGAGGGCCGGGGAGCTGTTTTTT.

Only a few counts were recorded for this clone. The rearrangement joins TRBV2 to TRBJ2-5; 8 nucleotides agree with TRBD1. Per the germline V gene, CDR1 is SNHLY and CDR2 is FYNNEI. Losses at the gene ends were 6 bases for V and 5 bases for J; bases not matched to a gene: 14. The CDR3 has 16 amino acids. The CDR3 DNA sequence: TGTGCCAGCAGCCGCTCCCGCTGGACAGGGATGGAGACCCAGTACTTC. Translated: CASSRSRWTGMETQYF.

V and J are TRBV12-3 or TRBV12-4 and TRBJ2-7; tentative D call: TRBD2 (5 bases). The V gene lost 5 bases and the J gene lost 4 bases, with 9 bases spanning the gap. The CDR3 spans 12 residues. CDR3 loop: CASSLGLYEQYF. CDR3 DNA sequence: TGTGCCAGCAGTCTCGGACTTTACGAGCAGTACTTC.

This chain uses TRBV19 with TRBJ2-7, with 13 positions matching TRBD2. Germline V CDR1 and CDR2: LNHDA, SQIVND (reference sequence). The V segment lost 10 bases and the J segment 6 bases; nucleotides outside the gene matches: 15. The length of the CDR3 is 16 residues. In DNA, the CDR3 is TGTGCCACTACAGCAAGGACTAGCGGGAGTAGCGGCGAGCAGTACTTC. It translates to CATTARTSGSSGEQYF.

The chain links TRBV5-1 to TRBJ2-1; no reliable D call. Trimming left V 2 bases short and J 7 bases short, with 10 bases between. The CDR3 is 13 residues long. Germline V lookup: CDR1 SGHRS, CDR2 YFSETQ. Here the CDR3 reads CASSLPGPNEQFF. The CDR3 DNA follows: TGCGCCAGCAGCTTACCAGGTCCAAATGAGCAGTTCTTC.

This chain links TRBV19 with TRBJ1-1; tentative D call: TRBD1 (6 bases). The V end lost 7 bases, the J end lost 3 bases, and 15 bases lay between the germline ends. The germline V gene has CDR1 LNHDA and CDR2 SQIVND (reference sequence). The CDR3 totals 14 residues. CDR3 amino acids: CASTSGGLHTEAFF. The CDR3 region has the DNA TGTGCCAGTACCTCTGGGGGCCTTCACACTGAAGCTTTCTTT.

The chain has TRBV19 and TRBJ1-4; no clear D gene. Germline CDR1 LNHDA, CDR2 SQIVND (reference sequence). The ends were cut back, 4 bases at V and 0 bases at J, with 12 bases in the middle. The CDR3 runs to 16 residues. CDR3 protein: CASSTAGGATNEKLFF. CDR3 bases: TGTGCCAGTAGTACGGCGGGCGGAGCAACTAATGAAAAACTGTTTTTT. Filled out from reference TRBV19 and TRBJ1-4, the complete variable domain reads DGGITQSPKYLFRKEGQNVTLSCEQNLNHDAMYWYRQDPGQGLRLIYYSQIVNDFQKGDIAEGYSVSREKKESFPLTVTSAQKNPTAFYLCASSTAGGATNEKLFFGSGTQLSVL.